One sample yielded the 11 T cell receptor beta chains listed below, sequenced in a study of regulatory T cells in long-lasting Graves disease. Noted time point: newly diagnosed GD, antithyroid drugs for less than 3 months. Extracted RNA from PBMCs served as the source of the TCR library. TCR beta libraries were built with iRepertoire HTBI primers and Arm-PCR of CDR3 regions. TCRdb reanalysed the multiplex PCR reads using MiXCR and keeps one entry per CDR3 protein. The sample consists of hundreds of thousands of distinct CDR3 sequences, roughly a sixth of them appearing once. This sample also appeared in a second study, on T cells in Graves' hyperthyroidism and ophthalmopathy.

Material: peripheral blood mononuclear cells (PBMCs), obtained at new diagnosis, from a patient treated with antithyroid drugs. These receptors all stem from a young man with Graves disease.

This clonotype was observed once. This chain joins TRBV19 and TRBJ1-6, with 9 bases matching TRBD1. The ends lost 5 bases at V and 9 bases at J; junction bases unmatched: 11. The CDR3 runs 16 residues. CDR1 and CDR2 (germline): LNHDA, SQIVND (reference sequence). CDR3 residues: CASSVSGTGTSSPLHF. The CDR3 DNA reads TGTGCCAGTAGTGTGAGCGGGACAGGGACAAGTTCACCCCTCCACTTT.

This chain uses TRBV19 with TRBJ1-1; D is undetermined. The CDR3 loop spans 14 amino acids. Trimming took 3 bases from V and 2 from J, leaving 10 bases between them. Looked up from germline, CDR1 is LNHDA and CDR2 is SQIVND (reference sequence). The CDR3 is CASSIFGVNTEAFF. The DNA of the CDR3 is TGTGCCAGTAGTATCTTCGGAGTAAACACTGAAGCTTTCTTT.

The table lists this clonotype with many counts. The rearrangement uses TRBV7-8 and TRBJ2-7; 7 nucleotides match TRBD2. V was pared by 0 bases and J by 11 bases, with 10 bases of the junction left unmatched. This CDR3 comprises 14 residues. The V gene's germline CDR1 is SGHVS and CDR2 FQNEAQ. The CDR3: CASSLAGSGGGKYF. CDR3 in DNA: TGTGCCAGCAGCTTAGCGGGTTCGGGGGGAGGGAAGTACTTC.

This clonotype has a count of ten or more. For the CDR3, the DNA is TGTGCCAGCAGACCTTTTTGGTCTGGACAGAGCTACGAGCAGTACTTC. It encodes CASRPFWSGQSYEQYF. This chain uses TRBV28 with TRBJ2-7; maybe TRBD1 (6 bases). Trimming took off 6 bases at V and 3 bases at J, with 21 bases between the two ends. Looked up from germline, CDR1 is MDHEN and CDR2 is SYDVKM. This CDR3 region has 16 residues.

This clonotype has at least ten counts. The V gene is TRBV20-1, the J gene TRBJ2-7; TRBD2 matches at 7 bases. Trimming cost V 5 bases and J 4 bases; bases outside gene matches: 11. Germline lookup yields CDR1 DFQATT and CDR2 SNEGSKA (reference sequence). The CDR3 is 14 residues long. The CDR3, as DNA: TGCAGTGCTTGGACTGGGGGGGGGAGTTACGAGCAGTACTTC. This sequence encodes CSAWTGGGSYEQYF.

This clonotype was counted a few times. The rearrangement uses TRBV7-9 and TRBJ1-2, with D perhaps TRBD1 (5 bases). The CDR3 consists of 15 residues. Trimming took 1 base from V and 8 from J, leaving 17 bases between them. Germline V CDR1 and CDR2: SEHNR, FQNEAQ (reference sequence). The CDR3 nucleotides read TGTGCCAGCAGCTTAGGCTCCCCAGGGTCAACGGGCTACACCTTC. It specifies CASSLGSPGSTGYTF.

This clonotype was detected many times. The chain links TRBV11-2 to TRBJ1-1, with D possibly matching TRBD1 (5 bases). The V gene's germline CDR1 is SGHAT and CDR2 FQNNGV. V dropped 0 bases and J dropped 11 bases, with 13 bases sitting between them. The CDR3 length is 13 residues. The CDR3 sequence is CASSLDGPGWAFF. The CDR3 DNA is TGTGCCAGCAGCTTAGACGGACCAGGGTGGGCTTTCTTT.

For this clonotype: A read error may explain this, as a much larger clone is one base away. J is TRBJ1-5 and V is TRBV7-2; no clear D. Germline CDR1 SGHTA, CDR2 FQGNSA. The CDR3 has 12 residues. The CDR3 region is CACSFRDQPQHF. The CDR3 bases are TGTGCCTGCAGCTTCCGAGATCAGCCCCAGCATTTT.

This clonotype has at least ten counts. The genes are TRBV28 and TRBJ2-7, with 11 bases identical to TRBD2. After removal of 6 bases from V and 7 bases from J, the junction contained 11 bases not matched to a gene. CDR3 length: 15 residues. The V gene's germline CDR1 is MDHEN and CDR2 SYDVKM. In nucleotides, the CDR3 is TGTGCCAGCAGGGCTGGACTAGCGGGCTCCGAAGAGCAGTACTTC. It encodes CASRAGLAGSEEQYF.

This clonotype was observed a handful of times. The chain has TRBV10-2 and TRBJ2-1; the D gene is possibly TRBD2 (6 bases). With 2 bases removed from V and 0 bases from J, the gap between germline ends came to 11 bases. This CDR3 has 16 amino acids. Germline lookup yields CDR1 WSHSY and CDR2 SAAADI. CDR3 sequence reads: CASSETQAGSYNEQFF. Here the CDR3 DNA reads TGCGCCAGCAGTGAGACCCAAGCGGGCTCCTACAATGAGCAGTTCTTC.

The sample holds a few counts of this clonotype. This chain joins TRBV6-1 and TRBJ1-1; D is uncertain. V lost 2 bases to trimming and J lost 4 bases, with 11 bases between them. Germline-derived CDR1 and CDR2 are MNHNS and SASEGT. This CDR3 has 14 residues. The CDR3 DNA reads TGTGCCAGCAGTGAAAAAGGGCTTGGCACTGAAGCTTTCTTT. This translates into CASSEKGLGTEAFF.